The 25 T cell receptor beta chains reported below all come from one sample, sequenced in a study of T cell responses to AZD1222 COVID-19 vaccine. Data came from immunoSEQ multiplex PCR; TCRdb stores just in-frame clones and leaves some out. This sample has roughly 91,000 clones, with about 92% found just once. The sequences come from peripheral blood, collected on day 0 of AZD1222 vaccination. Receptors were obtained from an adult in good health.

The chain couples TRBV7-9 to TRBJ2-1, with 11 bases that match TRBD2. Germline-derived CDR1 and CDR2 are SEHNR and FQNEAQ (reference sequence). This CDR3 is built from 17 residues. Trimming at V came to 5 bases and at J to 4 bases, leaving 10 bases not matched to a gene. DNA of the CDR3: TGTGCCAGCAGCCCACGCCGGACTAGCGGGCCGTACAATGAGCAGTTCTTC. It yields the protein CASSPRRTSGPYNEQFF.

The chain carries TRBV7-2 and TRBJ1-2, with D possibly TRBD1 on 6 matching bases. The CDR3 sequence is 13 residues long. Germline CDR1 and CDR2: SGHTA and FQGNSA. Trimming stripped 2 bases from V and 8 bases from J, with 12 bases between. The CDR3 bases are TGTGCCAGCAGCTTAAGCCAGGGGAACGGCTACACCTTC. This translates into CASSLSQGNGYTF.

This chain joins TRBV7-2 and TRBJ2-1, with 12 bases lining up with TRBD2. The junction had 6 bases not matched to a gene; V was cut back by 1 base and J by 8 bases. The CDR3 is made up of 16 amino acids. Germline CDR1 SGHTA, CDR2 FQGNSA. The CDR3 DNA follows: TGTGCCAGCAGCTTAGGACTAGCGGGAGCGAGGGATGAGCAGTTCTTC. The encoded protein is CASSLGLAGARDEQFF.

The chain recombines TRBV6-5 with TRBJ1-6; 8 nucleotides align to TRBD1. CDR1 is MNHEY, CDR2 SVGAGI, per germline. This CDR3 spans 16 amino acids. Unmatched junction bases numbered 9, after V lost 4 bases and J lost 7 bases. The CDR3 DNA reads TGTGCCAGCAGTTTGCCCCCGGGACAGGCCAATTCACCCCTCCACTTT. Its protein product is CASSLPPGQANSPLHF.

This chain connects TRBV19 to TRBJ1-1; 9 nucleotides agree with TRBD1. Per the germline V gene, CDR1 is LNHDA and CDR2 is SQIVND (reference sequence). CDR3 length equals 17 residues. Trimming cost V 4 bases and J 4 bases; bases outside gene matches: 13. The CDR3 loop is CASSSGQGKILGTEAFF. In DNA form, the CDR3 reads TGTGCCAGTAGTAGCGGACAGGGGAAGATACTGGGCACTGAAGCTTTCTTT. Combining the CDR3 with reference TRBV19 and TRBJ1-1 gives the whole variable domain DGGITQSPKYLFRKEGQNVTLSCEQNLNHDAMYWYRQDPGQGLRLIYYSQIVNDFQKGDIAEGYSVSREKKESFPLTVTSAQKNPTAFYLCASSSGQGKILGTEAFFGQGTRLTVV.

This sequence joins TRBV6-5 and TRBJ2-1; D is perhaps TRBD1 (5 bases). The germline V and J ends were trimmed by 11 bases and 3 bases, with 20 bases remaining between them. The CDR3 extends over 15 amino acids. Germline lookup yields CDR1 MNHEY and CDR2 SVGAGI. CDR3 protein: CAGTPGQGIYNEQFF. The DNA for the CDR3 is TGTGCCGGCACCCCTGGGCAGGGAATCTACAATGAGCAGTTCTTC.

The V call is TRBV18, the J call TRBJ1-5; D unclear. The V end was cut by 4 bases, the J end by 4 bases, with 8 bases between. Germline CDR1 and CDR2: KGHSH and LQKENI. The CDR3 contains 13 residues. DNA of the CDR3: TGTGCCAGCTCACTTCAACTAAATCAGCCCCAGCATTTT. The encoded protein is CASSLQLNQPQHF.

CDR3 nucleotide sequence: TGTGCCAGCAGCCCGTCAGGGCGGTCAGATACGCAGTATTTT. Amino acid sequence: CASSPSGRSDTQYF. J is TRBJ2-3 and V is TRBV2; the D gene is possibly TRBD1 (5 bases). CDR1 and CDR2 (germline): SNHLY, FYNNEI. This CDR3 contains 14 residues. V was clipped by 6 bases and J by 4 bases, with 14 bases between them. The whole variable domain, filled in from reference TRBV2 and TRBJ2-3, reads EPEVTQTPSHQVTQMGQEVILRCVPISNHLYFYWYRQILGQKVEFLVSFYNNEISEKSEIFDDQFSVERPDGSNFTLKIRSTKLEDSAMYFCASSPSGRSDTQYFGPGTRLTVL.

This sequence joins TRBV6-5 and TRBJ2-7; D is uncertain. Germline values: CDR1 MNHEY, CDR2 SVGAGI. Trimming cost V 8 bases and J 6 bases, with 11 bases left between them. This CDR3 contains 11 residues. The CDR3 here is CASGDLGEQYF. CDR3 DNA: TGTGCCAGCGGAGATTTGGGCGAGCAGTACTTC.

This chain joins TRBV11-2 and TRBJ2-1, with D possibly matching TRBD2 (5 bases). CDR3 length: 15 amino acids. The germline V gene has CDR1 SGHAT and CDR2 FQNNGV. Trimming shortened V by 2 bases and J by 0 bases, and 8 bases separated the two germline ends. CDR3 DNA sequence: TGTGCCAGCAGCTTAAGCGGAAGCTCCTACAATGAGCAGTTCTTC. Residues: CASSLSGSSYNEQFF.

This clone was recorded once. V is TRBV5-5 and J is TRBJ2-1; TRBD1 might be the D (5 bases). The CDR3 loop spans 15 amino acids. V was trimmed by 0 bases and J by 10 bases, leaving 17 bases between them. Looked up from germline, CDR1 is SGHKS and CDR2 is YYEKEE (reference sequence). As DNA, the CDR3 is TGTGCCAGCAGCTTGGCCCCCACCGACAGTTGGGAGCAGTTCTTC. The encoded protein is CASSLAPTDSWEQFF.

V usage is TRBV21-1 and J usage is TRBJ1-3; the table's D call, TRBD1, has no DNA check behind it. TRBV21-1 has pseudogene status. This CDR3 contains 19 residues. The CDR3 spells CASSNSRRGRYFSGNTIYF. The CDR3 DNA reads as TGTGCCAGCAGCAATTCAAGGAGGGGGCGATACTTCTCTGGAAACACCATATATTTT.

This rearrangement joins TRBV7-9 to TRBJ2-6; unclear D gene. The V gene lost 5 bases and the J gene lost 0 bases, with 8 bases spanning the gap. CDR3 length: 15 amino acids. The germline gives CDR1 SEHNR, CDR2 FQNEAQ (reference sequence). The CDR3 reads CASSPSGSGANVLTF. Here the CDR3 DNA reads TGTGCCAGCAGCCCCTCGGGCTCTGGGGCCAACGTCCTGACTTTC.

The rearrangement links TRBV18 to TRBJ2-5; a weak D match, TRBD1 (5 bases). CDR3 size: 14 residues. Germline V CDR1 and CDR2: KGHSH, LQKENI. V was pared by 4 bases and J by 4 bases, with 13 bases between. The DNA for the CDR3 is TGTGCCAGCTCACGGATGGGGCCCCCAGAGACCCAGTACTTC. Its translation: CASSRMGPPETQYF.

Of note for this clone: One end of the junction varies from germline; a read error may be responsible. The CDR3 spells CASSLAGGQEAF. CDR3 bases: TGTGCCAGCAGCTTAGCCGGTGGACAGGAAGCCTTC. The V gene is TRBV7-9, the J gene TRBJ1-2, with 7 bases that match TRBD1. This CDR3 is built from 12 residues. CDR1 SEHNR and CDR2 FQNEAQ come from the germline V gene (reference sequence).

This chain connects TRBV27 to TRBJ1-4, with 9 bases lining up with TRBD1. Trimming cost V 4 bases and J 5 bases; bases outside gene matches: 2. The CDR3 is made up of 14 amino acids. CDR1 is MNHEY, CDR2 SMNVEV, per germline (reference sequence). The CDR3 DNA sequence: TGTGCCAGCAGTTACGACAGGGGGAATGAAAAACTGTTTTTT. This sequence encodes CASSYDRGNEKLFF. Variable domain in full (rest from reference TRBV27 and TRBJ1-4): EAQVTQNPRYLITVTGKKLTVTCSQNMNHEYMSWYRQDPGLGLRQIYYSMNVEVTDKGDVPEGYKVSRKEKRNFPLILESPSPNQTSLYFCASSYDRGNEKLFFGSGTQLSVL.

The chain employs TRBV11-3 and TRBJ2-5; tentative D call: TRBD2 (5 bases). This CDR3 contains 13 residues. In germline, CDR1 is SGHNT, CDR2 YENEEA. Trimming took off 5 bases at V and 1 base at J, with 8 bases between the two ends. The CDR3 coding sequence is TGTGCCAGCAGCGCGGGTTCCCAAGAGACCCAGTACTTC. Protein sequence: CASSAGSQETQYF.

The rearrangement links TRBV4-1 to TRBJ2-3, with D possibly matching TRBD2 (6 bases). CDR3 length: 17 residues. V gave up 2 bases and J gave up 4 bases, with 19 bases separating them. Germline V gives CDR1 MGHRA, CDR2 YSYEKL. The DNA of the CDR3 is TGCGCCAGCAGCCAACAGGAGGGGAGTGGGTTAGCAGATACGCAGTATTTT. It encodes CASSQQEGSGLADTQYF.

This clone has just a few counts. V usage is TRBV2 and J usage is TRBJ2-5, with D possibly being TRBD2 (5 bases). This CDR3 contains 14 residues. V lost 10 bases to trimming and J lost 7 bases, with 22 bases between them. Germline CDR1 is SNHLY and CDR2 is FYNNEI. For the CDR3, the DNA is TGTGCCACCAAAAAGGAGGAACTCCTGTCGACCCAGTACTTC. Protein sequence: CATKKEELLSTQYF.

The V gene is TRBV3-1 (or the pseudogene TRBV3-2), the J gene TRBJ2-6; maybe TRBD2 (5 bases). There are 16 residues in the CDR3. Germline V gene data show CDR1 as LGHDT and CDR2 as YNNKEL (reference sequence). Trimming removed 3 bases at V and 0 bases at J, with 9 bases between. In DNA, the CDR3 is TGTGCCAGCAGCCAGTTTGGGAGCTCTGGGGCCAACGTCCTGACTTTC. Translated: CASSQFGSSGANVLTF.

V and J are TRBV18 and TRBJ2-5; D perhaps matches TRBD1 (5 bases). The CDR3 consists of 12 residues. CDR1 is KGHSH, CDR2 LQKENI, per germline. Trimming shortened V by 5 bases and J by 2 bases, and 6 bases separated the two germline ends. This CDR3 reads CASSRQQETQYF. In DNA, the CDR3 is TGTGCCAGCTCAAGACAGCAAGAGACCCAGTACTTC.

The CDR3 nucleotides are TGTGCCAGCAGCCGCGGGACAGGGGGTGTTGAAAAACTGTTTTTT. It translates to CASSRGTGGVEKLFF. The rearrangement uses TRBV7-8 and TRBJ1-4, with 11 bases identical to TRBD1. CDR3 length: 15 residues. Trimming took 5 bases from V and 7 from J; bases not matched to a gene: 6. The germline CDR1 and CDR2 sequences are SGHVS and FQNEAQ.

V gene TRBV6-5 combines with J gene TRBJ1-2, with D perhaps matching TRBD1 (5 bases). V was shortened by 2 bases and J by 4 bases, with 14 bases between the two germline ends. This CDR3 has 15 amino acids. Per germline, CDR1 MNHEY and CDR2 SVGAGI. CDR3 nucleotides: TGTGCCAGCAGTTACGAAGAGGGACCGACCTATGGCTACACCTTC. Translated: CASSYEEGPTYGYTF.

As concerns this clone: The conserved phenylalanine or tryptophan normally closing the CDR3 is absent here, so this likely arose from a read error. It is unclear where the CDR3 begins or ends on the DNA, so no DNA is shown, and the CDR3 is as TCRdb lists it. The genes are TRBV6-4 and TRBJ2-4; the listed D gene, TRBD1, was not tested against the DNA. The CDR3 is 21 residues long, counting both termini. Germline CDR1 is MRHNA and CDR2 is SNTAGT. The CDR3 is CASSDSSSPGQGPKTFSTSVG.

The V gene is TRBV7-2, the J gene TRBJ2-3; D unclear. The CDR3 covers 16 residues. The germline V and J ends were trimmed by 3 bases and 0 bases, with 13 bases remaining between them. Germline CDR1 SGHTA, CDR2 FQGNSA. CDR3 nucleotide sequence: TGTGCCAGCAGCTTGGGCGGCTTTTCTAGCACAGATACGCAGTATTTT. Protein product: CASSLGGFSSTDTQYF.